Listed below are T cell receptor beta chains from one sample, sequenced in a study of post-analysis software for immune sequencing data. MiXCR, run by TCRdb on the PCR reads, gives a single entry per CDR3 protein. The sample holds roughly 180,000 distinct CDR3 sequences; around 28% are singletons and the top ten take about 1.6%. The sample taken for sequencing was blood. All receptors derive from a girl under 18 with multiple sclerosis. The CDR3 runs from the conserved cysteine through the conserved F or W. Each record gives: J gene, clone size, D gene, CDR3 length, V gene, CDR3 DNA, CDR3 protein. A D gene is named only where the DNA matches it firmly. Clone size, where shown, is once, few, many, or a class for clones that have expanded.

J: TRBJ2-1; size: many; D: TRBD1; length: 14; V: TRBV5-1; DNA: TGCGCCAGCAGCTTGGGTACAGGGGGCAATGAGCAGTTCTTC; CDR3: CASSLGTGGNEQFF
J: TRBJ1-6; size: -; D: -; length: 14; V: TRBV12-3/TRBV12-4; DNA: TGTGCCAGCAGTCCAGGGGACGATAATTCACCCCTCCACTTT; CDR3: CASSPGDDNSPLHF
J: TRBJ2-1; size: many; D: TRBD2; length: 17; V: TRBV10-2; DNA: TGCGCCAGCAGTGAGGGCCTCGGGCTAGCGGGAGGTAATGAGCAGTTCTTC; CDR3: CASSEGLGLAGGNEQFF
J: TRBJ2-1; size: few; D: -; length: 16; V: TRBV4-2; DNA: TGTGCCAGCAGCCAAGATTTACTAGGTCTTTTTCTTGAGCAGTTCTTC; CDR3: CASSQDLLGLFLEQFF
J: TRBJ2-3; size: -; D: -; length: 21; V: TRBV5-1; DNA: TGCGCCAGCAGCTTGGACCCCTTAGGGGCCAGCGGGTCATTCCCCACAGATACGCAGTATTTT; CDR3: CASSLDPLGASGSFPTDTQYF
J: TRBJ1-1; size: -; D: -; length: 15; V: TRBV7-9; DNA: TGTGCCAGCAGCTCGGCGGGGATGGGGGGGACTGAAGCTTTCTTT; CDR3: CASSSAGMGGTEAFF
J: TRBJ2-7; size: many; D: -; length: 16; V: TRBV7-2; DNA: TGTGCCAGCAGCTTATTAAACCGCTACAGTAGATACGAGCAGTACTTC; CDR3: CASSLLNRYSRYEQYF
J: TRBJ2-7; size: many; D: TRBD2; length: 14; V: TRBV29-1; DNA: TGCAGCGGTCCTGGTAGCGGGAGCCCCAACGAGCAGTACTTC; CDR3: CSGPGSGSPNEQYF
J: TRBJ1-1; size: -; D: -; length: 15; V: TRBV11-1; DNA: TGTGCCAGCAGCCCACAGGCCAAGGGAGGCACTGAAGCTTTCTTT; CDR3: CASSPQAKGGTEAFF
J: TRBJ1-2; size: many; D: -; length: 13; V: TRBV12-3/TRBV12-4; DNA: TGTGCCAGCATCTTGGGGGCTGAGGGGGGCTACACCTTC; CDR3: CASILGAEGGYTF
J: TRBJ2-7; size: many; D: -; length: 18; V: TRBV4-1; DNA: TGCGCCAGCAGCCAAGAGGAAATGGGGCTAGCGCAAACCTACGAGCAGTACTTC; CDR3: CASSQEEMGLAQTYEQYF
J: TRBJ2-5; size: few; D: -; length: 12; V: TRBV3-1; DNA: TGTGCCAGCAGCCAACGGCGAGAGACCCAGTACTTC; CDR3: CASSQRRETQYF
J: TRBJ2-1; size: -; D: -; length: 15; V: TRBV18; DNA: TGTGCCAGCTCAACAAATGCACGGGGGCAGGCTGAGCAGTTCTTC; CDR3: CASSTNARGQAEQFF
J: TRBJ1-4; size: -; D: -; length: 15; V: TRBV13; DNA: TGTGCCAGCAGCCCCCGGAGGTCAACTAATGAAAAACTGTTTTTT; CDR3: CASSPRRSTNEKLFF
J: TRBJ1-2; size: many; D: -; length: 14; V: TRBV18; DNA: TGTGCCAGCTCACTCTTGGCGGAGAACTATGGCTACACCTTC; CDR3: CASSLLAENYGYTF
J: TRBJ2-1; size: many; D: -; length: 15; V: TRBV14; DNA: TGTGCCAGCAGCCTTGACCAGGCTAGCTTGGATGAGCAGTTCTTC; CDR3: CASSLDQASLDEQFF
J: TRBJ1-2; size: -; D: TRBD1; length: 18; V: TRBV12-3/TRBV12-4; DNA: TGTGCCAACAGTCCCCTCCGGGACAGGGGGCCAACTAACTATGGCTACACCTTC; CDR3: CANSPLRDRGPTNYGYTF
J: TRBJ1-2; size: -; D: -; length: 12; V: TRBV20-1; DNA: TGCAGTGCCCCAGGAAGGGTTAGCGGCTACACCTTC; CDR3: CSAPGRVSGYTF
J: TRBJ2-1; size: few; D: -; length: 15; V: TRBV24-1; DNA: TGTGCCACCAGTGATGGGGGTAGGTCCTACAATGAGCAGTTCTTC; CDR3: CATSDGGRSYNEQFF
J: TRBJ2-5; size: few; D: -; length: 18; V: TRBV21-1; DNA: TGTGCCAGCAGGAGAATGGACAGGGTGCTTAGGACCTACAATGAGCAGTACTTC; CDR3: CASRRMDRVLRTYNEQYF
J: TRBJ2-1; size: -; D: -; length: 14; V: TRBV15; DNA: TGTGCCACCAGCAGAGCGGGCCCCTACAGTGAGCAGTTCTTC; CDR3: CATSRAGPYSEQFF
J: TRBJ2-1; size: few; D: TRBD1; length: 16; V: TRBV9; DNA: TGTGCCAGCAGCGTAGCTGATCGGACAGGGGGCGGGGAGCAGTTCTTC; CDR3: CASSVADRTGGGEQFF
J: TRBJ2-3; size: -; D: -; length: 11; V: TRBV20-1; DNA: TGCAGTGCGAGGGTGGGAGATACGCAGTATTTT; CDR3: CSARVGDTQYF
J: TRBJ1-6; size: few; D: TRBD1; length: 16; V: TRBV20-1; DNA: TGCAGTGCTAGAGATGGGTCCGCAGGGGGCAATTCACCCCCCCACTTT; CDR3: CSARDGSAGGNSPPHF
J: TRBJ2-7; size: few; D: TRBD1; length: 16; V: TRBV7-2; DNA: TGTGCCAGCAGCTTAGATAGGACAGGGGGCTATTACGAGCAGTACTTC; CDR3: CASSLDRTGGYYEQYF
J: TRBJ2-2; size: few; D: -; length: 14; V: TRBV28; DNA: TGTGCCAGCAGTATCCCGGACCTCTACGGGGAGCTGTTTTTT; CDR3: CASSIPDLYGELFF
J: TRBJ2-7; size: -; D: -; length: 13; V: TRBV20-1; DNA: TGCAGTGCTAGGCCCGCCTGGGCGTACGAGCAGTACTTC; CDR3: CSARPAWAYEQYF
J: TRBJ2-1; size: -; D: -; length: 17; V: TRBV20-1; DNA: TGCAGTGCTAGAGATTCATCCGGCAGCCACTCCTACAATGAGCAGTTCTTC; CDR3: CSARDSSGSHSYNEQFF
J: TRBJ2-7; size: -; D: TRBD1; length: 15; V: TRBV30; DNA: TGTGCCTGGAATGAGGGACAGGGTCTGGCGGACGAGCAGTACTTC; CDR3: CAWNEGQGLADEQYF
J: TRBJ2-3; size: -; D: TRBD1; length: 12; V: TRBV10-3; DNA: TGTGCCATCAGTGCCACAGGGACAGCGCAGTATTTT; CDR3: CAISATGTAQYF
J: TRBJ1-4; size: few; D: -; length: 16; V: TRBV5-1; DNA: TGCGCCAGCAGCTTGGGCTATTCGGGCTTTGATGAAAAACTGTTTTTT; CDR3: CASSLGYSGFDEKLFF
J: TRBJ1-5; size: -; D: -; length: 14; V: TRBV20-1; DNA: TGCAGTGCTCAACCGGGACACTTCAATCAGCCCCAGCATTTT; CDR3: CSAQPGHFNQPQHF
J: TRBJ2-7; size: many; D: -; length: 16; V: TRBV5-1; DNA: TGCGCCAGCAGCTCGGTGGACGGATCGGTCGGGTCCGAGCAGTACTTC; CDR3: CASSSVDGSVGSEQYF
J: TRBJ2-3; size: -; D: TRBD2; length: 16; V: TRBV20-1; DNA: TGCAGTGCCCGGGGACTAGGCAGTGCTAGCACAGATGCGCAGTATTTT; CDR3: CSARGLGSASTDAQYF
J: TRBJ2-5; size: -; D: -; length: 14; V: TRBV5-1; DNA: TGCGCCAGCAGCTTGGGACTATCCGAAGAGACCCAGTACTTC; CDR3: CASSLGLSEETQYF
J: TRBJ2-1; size: -; D: -; length: 15; V: TRBV11-2; DNA: TGTGCCAGCAGCCCCCGGGACCCAAGGTCCAATGAGCAGTTCTTC; CDR3: CASSPRDPRSNEQFF
J: TRBJ2-1; size: few; D: -; length: 12; V: TRBV20-1; DNA: TGCAGTGTGGAAAGGAGGTACAATGAGCAGTTCTTC; CDR3: CSVERRYNEQFF
J: TRBJ2-1; size: -; D: -; length: 13; V: TRBV5-1; DNA: TGCGCCAGCAGCTTGTCCCTCCGAGAGACCCAGTTCTTC; CDR3: CASSLSLRETQFF
J: TRBJ2-7; size: few; D: TRBD1; length: 13; V: TRBV5-1; DNA: TGCGCCAGCAGCCATGACAGGGGGGGCGAGCAGTACTTC; CDR3: CASSHDRGGEQYF
J: TRBJ2-7; size: -; D: TRBD2; length: 15; V: TRBV5-4; DNA: TGTGCCAGCAGCTTGGGTCTAGCGGACGGTTACGAGCAGTACTTC; CDR3: CASSLGLADGYEQYF
J: TRBJ2-2; size: -; D: TRBD2; length: 15; V: TRBV7-2; DNA: TGTGCCAGCAGCTTAGTTCGGACTAGGACCGGGGAGCTGTTTTTT; CDR3: CASSLVRTRTGELFF
J: TRBJ2-1; size: -; D: TRBD1; length: 11; V: TRBV27; DNA: TGTGCCAGCTGGACAGGAAATGAGCAGTTCTTC; CDR3: CASWTGNEQFF